This T cell receptor (beta chain) originates from a study of T cell changes during pregnancy in multiple sclerosis. The CDR3 has 19 residues. The J segment lost 4 bases and the V segment lost 2 bases, leaving 15 bases of the junction unmatched. Germline V gene lookup returns CDR1 MNHEY and CDR2 SMNVEV (reference sequence). Using immunoSEQ multiplex PCR, the repertoire was profiled, and TCRdb retains in-frame clones only, with some absent. The sample comprises around 23,000 clones, about nine tenths of which are singletons, and more than 7.5% rests with the top ten. This TCR was recovered from a female donor in good health, enrolled as a control in a pregnancy study. The V call is TRBV27, the J call TRBJ2-7; 12 bases are shared with TRBD2. The sample was CD8+ T cells from peripheral blood mononuclear cells, taken in the third trimester of pregnancy. DNA for the CDR3: TGTGCCAGCAGTTTAACGTCGGTTGGACTAGCGGGAAGGGGGTACGAGCAGTACTTC. This codes for CASSLTSVGLAGRGYEQYF.